Listed here is a single T cell receptor beta chain. This entry is derived from a study of control samples from healthy donors and cancer patients. The repertoire was sequenced with immunoSEQ multiplex PCR; TCRdb's copy has only in-frame clones and lacks some. The sample yields under 70,000 clones, around 90% seen once. The CDR3 totals 15 residues. Germline CDR1 is MNHEY and CDR2 is SVGAGI. The ends lost 7 bases at V and 7 bases at J; junction bases unmatched: 11. The sequence was collected from a middle-aged man in good health. V usage is TRBV6-5 and J usage is TRBJ1-5; TRBD1 matches at 9 bases. Sequences were obtained from blood. CDR3 protein: CASIPGTGRRQPQHF. The CDR3 nucleotides are TGTGCCAGCATCCCCGGGACAGGGAGGAGACAGCCCCAGCATTTT.